This passage covers 21 T cell receptor beta chains from one sample sequenced in a study of patients and donors after allogeneic stem cell transplantation (TCRdb year 2020). The library came from RT-PCR. TCRdb names NextSeq 550 as the instrument used. The public reads were run again by TCRdb, first through fastp at Q25 and then through MiXCR, and only productive beta chains were kept. Each record represents a unique CDR3 protein, reported with the most common genes and DNA among its rows. In all, the sample holds roughly 960,000 distinct CDR3 sequences, and roughly 17% of those were seen once. The top ten clones comprise around 6% of the sample. Material: blood, either unsorted or a sorted T cell fraction (not recorded which). The origin of the receptors is a human donor who was either an allogeneic HSCT recipient or a stem cell or donor lymphocyte infusion donor (not recorded which). It is not recorded whose cells these are; they may come from a transplant donor.

J is TRBJ2-7 and V is TRBV9; the D call may be TRBD1 or TRBD2 (7 bases each). CDR1 is SGDLS and CDR2 is YYNGEE in the germline V gene. This CDR3 is 15 amino acids long. Deletions cut 3 bases from V and 7 bases from J, with 20 bases between. The CDR3 spells CASSGGGTGAPEQYF. Written as DNA, the CDR3 is TGTGCCAGCAGCGGGGGGGGTACAGGGGCCCCGGAGCAGTACTTC.

The J gene is TRBJ1-5, the V gene TRBV3-1; D is unclear. The germline V gene has CDR1 LGHDT and CDR2 YNNKEL (reference sequence). CDR3 length: 13 amino acids. V was clipped by 5 bases and J by 10 bases, with 15 bases between them. CDR3 in DNA: TGTGCCAGCAGCTACGGTCCTGCCTTACCCCAGCATTTT. Translated, it gives CASSYGPALPQHF. The full variable domain, in which reference TRBV3-1 and TRBJ1-5 provide the parts outside the CDR3, is DTAVSQTPKYLVTQMGNDKSIKCEQNLGHDTMYWYKQDSKKFLKIMFSYNNKELIINETVPNRFSPKSPDKAHLNLHINSLELGDSAVYFCASSYGPALPQHFGDGTRLSIL.

In this sample, this clonotype turned up a few times. J is TRBJ2-5 and V is TRBV5-8; 8 nucleotides match TRBD2. The J segment lost 5 bases and the V segment lost 4 bases, leaving 16 bases of the junction unmatched. The germline gives CDR1 SGHTS, CDR2 YDEGEE. This CDR3 is built from 17 residues. This CDR3 is CASSKAGTSSLRETQYF. The CDR3 nucleotides are TGTGCCAGCAGCAAGGCCGGGACTAGTAGTCTCCGGGAGACCCAGTACTTC.

This clonotype was observed at least ten times. This chain uses TRBV4-3 with TRBJ2-6; D is possibly TRBD1 (7 bases). The CDR3 runs 18 residues. V shed 4 bases and J shed 1 base, with 17 bases lying between them. Per the germline V gene, CDR1 is LGHNA and CDR2 is YSLEER. DNA of the CDR3: TGCGCCAGCAGCCCTACCGCAGGGGGGAAGTCTGGGGCCAACGTCCTGACTTTC. Translated: CASSPTAGGKSGANVLTF.

The chain uses TRBV21-1 and TRBJ2-1. TRBV21-1 is a known pseudogene. The CDR3 consists of 16 residues. This chain's CDR3 is CASSICGVWSYNEQFF. CDR3 bases: TGTGCCAGCAGCATATGTGGGGTTTGGTCTTACAATGAGCAGTTCTTC.

This clonotype was observed a handful of times. The V and J genes are TRBV6-2 or TRBV6-3 and TRBJ1-2, with 7 bases fitting TRBD1. Germline values: CDR1 MNHEY, CDR2 SVGEGT. This CDR3 region has 15 residues. V dropped 2 bases and J dropped 6; count of bases not matched to a gene: 9. The CDR3 bases are TGTGCCAGCAGTTACCGGAGACAGGGAGAAAATGGCTACACCTTC. This encodes CASSYRRQGENGYTF.

V usage is TRBV18 and J usage is TRBJ1-6; D is perhaps TRBD1 (5 bases). Germline assignment: CDR1 KGHSH and CDR2 LQKENI. The CDR3 contains 16 residues. Trimming took 3 bases from V and 7 from J, leaving 16 bases between them. CDR3 DNA sequence: TGTGCCAGCTCACCTAGGAGGGGTGTAAACAATTCACCCCTCCACTTT. It is translated as CASSPRRGVNNSPLHF.

There are a few counts of this clonotype. V gene TRBV7-2 combines with J gene TRBJ1-5; no reliable D call. CDR1 is SGHTA, CDR2 FQGNSA, per germline. V shed 2 bases and J shed 3 bases, with 17 bases lying between them. CDR3 length: 17 amino acids. In DNA form, the CDR3 reads TGTGCCAGCAGCTTAATCCCGCTGGCTTATCTCAATCAGCCCCAGCATTTT. Amino acids: CASSLIPLAYLNQPQHF.

This clonotype was counted between two and nine times. J is TRBJ1-1 and V is TRBV27, with TRBD1 as a possible D gene (5 bases). The ends were cut back, 2 bases at V and 8 bases at J, with 21 bases in the middle. The CDR3 has 16 amino acids. Looked up from germline, CDR1 is MNHEY and CDR2 is SMNVEV (reference sequence). Here the CDR3 DNA reads TGTGCCAGCAGTTTAGTCCGGGGGACCCCCGTTCGGGAAGCTTTCTTT. It translates to CASSLVRGTPVREAFF.

This clonotype occurred a few times. CDR3 residues: CASSPIGELFF. The CDR3 DNA is TGTGCCAGCAGCCCTATCGGGGAGCTGTTTTTT. The V and J genes are TRBV6-2 or TRBV6-3 and TRBJ2-2, with no clear D. Germline V lookup: CDR1 MNHEY, CDR2 SVGEGT. This CDR3 spans 11 amino acids. V was trimmed by 6 bases and J by 7 bases, leaving 6 bases between them.

This clonotype was recorded only once. The chain employs TRBV4-3 and TRBJ1-4; D unclear. Germline CDR1 and CDR2: LGHNA and YSLEER. Trimming cost V 1 base and J 2 bases, with 14 bases left between them. CDR3 length equals 17 residues. CDR3 protein: CASSQGIKPTTNEKLFF. In nucleotides, the CDR3 is TGCGCCAGCAGCCAAGGCATAAAACCTACGACTAATGAAAAACTGTTTTTT.

The rearrangement links TRBV11-2 to TRBJ2-3; D might be TRBD2 (5 bases). Trimming pared 3 bases from V and 5 bases from J, leaving 15 bases between. CDR3 length equals 15 residues. CDR1 and CDR2 from the germline V gene are SGHAT and FQNNGV. Written as DNA, the CDR3 is TGTGCCAGCAGCTTTCCCCGGGTTCGGGGAGATACGCAGTATTTT. Translating gives CASSFPRVRGDTQYF.

The gene calls are TRBV11-2 and TRBJ1-1, with D hard to call. Trimming cost V 2 bases and J 1 base, with 23 bases left between them. Germline CDR1 SGHAT, CDR2 FQNNGV. The CDR3 length is 19 residues. The CDR3 DNA is TGTGCCAGCAGCTTACGGTTTATTTGGGCCCTAAACCCGAACACTGAAGCTTTCTTT. Amino acid sequence: CASSLRFIWALNPNTEAFF.

This clonotype occurred many times. This chain uses TRBV20-1 with TRBJ2-1; 11 nucleotides match TRBD2. This CDR3 region has 15 residues. Germline assignment: CDR1 DFQATT and CDR2 SNEGSKA (reference sequence). The V gene end was trimmed by 0 bases and the J gene end by 4 bases; junction bases not matched to a gene: 2. The CDR3 reads CSARELAGVYNEQFF. CDR3 nucleotide sequence: TGCAGTGCTAGAGAACTAGCGGGAGTATACAATGAGCAGTTCTTC.

This clonotype has just a few counts. The junction departs from germline at one end; a sequencing error may be responsible. This rearrangement joins TRBV20-1 to TRBJ1-1; 8 bases line up with TRBD1. CDR1 is DFQATT and CDR2 is SNEGSKA in the germline V gene (reference sequence). The CDR3 has 12 amino acids. CDR3 bases: TGCAGTGCTAGCAACAGGGGGGGCTTCCGAGCCTTT. Its protein is CSASNRGGFRAF.

The chain employs TRBV21-1 and TRBJ2-7; TRBD1, as called in the table, went unchecked against the DNA. TRBV21-1 is an annotated pseudogene. The CDR3 covers 16 residues. DNA of the CDR3: TGTGCCAGCAGCCCCCAGGCGCCCCGGGGAGAGTACGAGCAGTACTTC. Its protein is CASSPQAPRGEYEQYF.

This clonotype was picked up one time. The rearrangement links TRBV4-3 to TRBJ2-3; D is uncertain. The CDR3 covers 16 residues. V was trimmed by 4 bases and J by 0 bases, leaving 14 bases between them. Germline lookup yields CDR1 LGHNA and CDR2 YSLEER. CDR3 DNA: TGCGCCAGCAGCCCAGGAGTATCGTCTAGCACAGATACGCAGTATTTT. Translating it yields CASSPGVSSSTDTQYF.

The J gene is TRBJ1-2, the V gene TRBV3-1; a possible D gene is TRBD1 (5 bases). Germline-derived CDR1 and CDR2 are LGHDT and YNNKEL (reference sequence). This CDR3 is 15 amino acids long. Trimming shortened V by 4 bases and J by 1 base, and 13 bases separated the two germline ends. This CDR3 reads CASSLTPGLNYGYTF. The CDR3, as DNA: TGTGCCAGCAGCCTAACCCCGGGACTTAACTATGGCTACACCTTC.

The chain couples TRBV10-3 to TRBJ2-3, with 11 bases that match TRBD2. Germline V gene data show CDR1 as ENHRY and CDR2 as SYGVKD. Trimming cost V 4 bases and J 6 bases; bases outside gene matches: 9. The CDR3 covers 16 residues. CDR3 in amino acids: CAISGSTSGVGDTQYF. As DNA, the CDR3 is TGTGCCATCAGTGGTTCGACTAGCGGGGTTGGGGATACGCAGTATTTT.

The rearrangement joins TRBV3-1 to TRBJ1-5, with TRBD1 matching 8 bases. Germline CDR1 and CDR2: LGHDT and YNNKEL (reference sequence). The CDR3 totals 14 residues. With V trimmed by 2 bases and J by 7 bases, 4 bases remained unmatched. CDR3 in amino acids: CASSQNAGGQPQHF. The CDR3 DNA follows: TGTGCCAGCAGCCAAAACGCAGGGGGCCAGCCCCAGCATTTT.

This clonotype has a handful of counts. The gene calls are TRBV2 and TRBJ1-5; no clear D gene. CDR1 and CDR2 (germline): SNHLY, FYNNEI. The CDR3 length is 16 residues. V lost 0 bases and J lost 5, with 14 bases in between. The CDR3 is CASSEAQGLEDQPQHF. The CDR3 region has the DNA TGTGCCAGCAGTGAAGCGCAAGGTCTGGAGGATCAGCCCCAGCATTTT.